The clone carrying this T cell receptor beta chain occurred many times. Its antigen is currently unknown. The source of the sample is a study of human T cells and chemical hapten exposure. The overall study: Per-sample TCR yield variation was attributed mainly to small pooled library volume differences. Points from the study as a whole: No alteration of TCRs above 1 in 1000 frequency was seen with DPC sensitization.

The authors' total RNA extraction used unfractionated whole blood. Unique molecular identifiers were affixed to discrete cDNA molecules within the library. TCRdb fed the 5' RACE reads into MiXCR, producing one record per CDR3 protein. Of approximately 81,000 distinct CDR3 sequences in the sample, 7.7% are singletons; the top ten hold approximately 2.1%. The length of the CDR3 is 17 residues. Germline values: CDR1 SGHVS, CDR2 FQNEAQ. Trimming shortened V by 5 bases and J by 0 bases, and 17 bases separated the two germline ends. This receptor was obtained from a male donor in good health. This chain joins TRBV7-8 and TRBJ2-1; D remains ambiguous. The CDR3 is CASSTRSTRSSYNEQFF. Here the CDR3 DNA reads TGTGCCAGCAGCACCCGGTCCACACGAAGCTCCTACAATGAGCAGTTCTTC.